Sequencing of this T cell receptor (beta chain) was carried out in a study of T cell responses to AZD1222 COVID-19 vaccine. The CDR3 totals 14 residues. Germline V gives CDR1 SGHTA, CDR2 FQGNSA. The germline V and J ends were trimmed by 2 bases and 4 bases, with 11 bases remaining between them. The method was immunoSEQ multiplex PCR; TCRdb's version includes in-frame clones alone and lacks a portion of them. The sample lists about 84,000 clones, roughly 89% seen once, with 9.5% to 13% in the top ten. Sequenced material: peripheral blood, taken 28 days after the second AZD1222 dose. This rearrangement joins TRBV7-2 to TRBJ1-1; D is uncertain. The TCR comes from an adult who received the AZD1222 COVID-19 vaccine. The CDR3 loop is CASSLFWSGTEAFF. CDR3 DNA sequence: TGTGCCAGCAGCTTATTTTGGTCTGGCACTGAAGCTTTCTTT.